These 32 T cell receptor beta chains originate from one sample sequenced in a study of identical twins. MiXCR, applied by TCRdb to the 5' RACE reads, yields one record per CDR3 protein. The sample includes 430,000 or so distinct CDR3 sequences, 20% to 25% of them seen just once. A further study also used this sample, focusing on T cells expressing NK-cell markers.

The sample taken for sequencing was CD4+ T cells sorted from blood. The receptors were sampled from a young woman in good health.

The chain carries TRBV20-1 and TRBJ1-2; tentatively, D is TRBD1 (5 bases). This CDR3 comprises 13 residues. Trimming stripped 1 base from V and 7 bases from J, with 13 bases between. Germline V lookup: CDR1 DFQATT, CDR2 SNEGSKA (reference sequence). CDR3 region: CSARVRRVGGYTF. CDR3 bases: TGCAGTGCTAGAGTACGCAGGGTCGGTGGCTACACCTTC.

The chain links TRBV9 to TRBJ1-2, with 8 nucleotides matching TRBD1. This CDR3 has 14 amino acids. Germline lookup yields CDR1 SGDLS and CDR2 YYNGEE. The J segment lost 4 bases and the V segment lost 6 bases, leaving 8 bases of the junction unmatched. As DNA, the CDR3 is TGTGCCAGCAACCCCGGACAGGGCAGCTATGGCTACACCTTC. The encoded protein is CASNPGQGSYGYTF.

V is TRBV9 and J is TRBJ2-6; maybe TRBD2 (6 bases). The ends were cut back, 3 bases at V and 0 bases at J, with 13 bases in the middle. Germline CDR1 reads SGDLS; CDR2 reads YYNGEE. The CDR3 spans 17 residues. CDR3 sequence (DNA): TGTGCCAGCAGCGCGACACTCGGGGGCTCTGGGGCCAACGTCCTGACTTTC. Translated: CASSATLGGSGANVLTF.

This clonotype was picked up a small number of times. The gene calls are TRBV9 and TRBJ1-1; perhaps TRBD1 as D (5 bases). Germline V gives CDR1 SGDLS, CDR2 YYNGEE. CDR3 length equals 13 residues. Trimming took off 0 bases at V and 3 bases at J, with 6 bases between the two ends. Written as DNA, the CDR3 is TGTGCCAGCAGCGTAGCGGGGCACACTGAAGCTTTCTTT. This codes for CASSVAGHTEAFF.

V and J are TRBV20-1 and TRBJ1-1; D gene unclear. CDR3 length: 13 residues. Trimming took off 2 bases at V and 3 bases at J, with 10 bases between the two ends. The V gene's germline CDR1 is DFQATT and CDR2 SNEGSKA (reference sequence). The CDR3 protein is CSARISGYTEAFF. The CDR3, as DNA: TGCAGTGCTAGAATCAGCGGTTACACTGAAGCTTTCTTT.

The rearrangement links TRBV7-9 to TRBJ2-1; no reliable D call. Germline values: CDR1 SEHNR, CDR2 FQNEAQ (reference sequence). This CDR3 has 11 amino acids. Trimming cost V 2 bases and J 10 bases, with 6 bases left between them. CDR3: CASSLSREQFF. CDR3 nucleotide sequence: TGTGCCAGCAGCTTAAGCAGGGAGCAGTTCTTC.

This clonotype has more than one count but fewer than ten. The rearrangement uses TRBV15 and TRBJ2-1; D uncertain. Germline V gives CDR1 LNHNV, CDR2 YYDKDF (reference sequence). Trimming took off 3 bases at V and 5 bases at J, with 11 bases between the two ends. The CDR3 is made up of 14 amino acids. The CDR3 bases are TGTGCCACCAGCAGGGCCATATCAAACAATGAGCAGTTCTTC. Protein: CATSRAISNNEQFF.

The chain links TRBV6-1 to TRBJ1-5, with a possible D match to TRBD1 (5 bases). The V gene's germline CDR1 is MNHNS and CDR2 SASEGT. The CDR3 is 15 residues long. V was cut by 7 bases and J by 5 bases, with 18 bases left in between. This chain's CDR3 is CASTPRGGGDQPQHF. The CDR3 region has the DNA TGTGCCAGCACCCCCCGGGGGGGAGGGGATCAGCCCCAGCATTTT.

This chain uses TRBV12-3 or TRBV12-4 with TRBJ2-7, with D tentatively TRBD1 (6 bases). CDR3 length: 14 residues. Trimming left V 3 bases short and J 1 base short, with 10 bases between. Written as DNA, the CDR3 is TGTGCCAGCAGTTTCAGGGGTCGGTCCTACGAGCAGTACTTC. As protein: CASSFRGRSYEQYF.

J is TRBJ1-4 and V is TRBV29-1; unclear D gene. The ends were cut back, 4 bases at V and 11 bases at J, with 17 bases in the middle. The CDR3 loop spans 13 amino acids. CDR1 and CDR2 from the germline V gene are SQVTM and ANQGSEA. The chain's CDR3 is CSVVDRYKEKLFF. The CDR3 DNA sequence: TGCAGCGTTGTTGACCGGTACAAGGAGAAACTGTTTTTT.

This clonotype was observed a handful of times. This CDR3 is CATSRLQGLGDTQYF. Here the CDR3 DNA reads TGTGCCACCAGCAGGTTGCAAGGGCTAGGGGATACGCAGTATTTT. The chain has TRBV15 and TRBJ2-3; D is ambiguous. Germline loops: CDR1 LNHNV, CDR2 YYDKDF (reference sequence). Between the trimmed V and J ends, which lost 3 bases and 6 bases, there was a span of 16 bases. The CDR3 sequence is 15 residues long.

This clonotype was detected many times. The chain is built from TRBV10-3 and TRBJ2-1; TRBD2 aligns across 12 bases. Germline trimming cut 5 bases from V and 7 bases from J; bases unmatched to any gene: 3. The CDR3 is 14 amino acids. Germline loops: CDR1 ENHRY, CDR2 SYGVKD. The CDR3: CAISHGLAGNEQFF. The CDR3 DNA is TGTGCCATCAGTCATGGACTAGCGGGAAATGAGCAGTTCTTC.

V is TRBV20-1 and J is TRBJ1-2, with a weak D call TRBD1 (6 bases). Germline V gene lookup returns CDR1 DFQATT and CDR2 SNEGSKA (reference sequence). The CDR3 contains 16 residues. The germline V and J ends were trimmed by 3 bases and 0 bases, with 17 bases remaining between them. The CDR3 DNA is TGCAGTGCTAGTGGGAGCACCGGGGGGCCTAACTATGGCTACACCTTC. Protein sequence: CSASGSTGGPNYGYTF.

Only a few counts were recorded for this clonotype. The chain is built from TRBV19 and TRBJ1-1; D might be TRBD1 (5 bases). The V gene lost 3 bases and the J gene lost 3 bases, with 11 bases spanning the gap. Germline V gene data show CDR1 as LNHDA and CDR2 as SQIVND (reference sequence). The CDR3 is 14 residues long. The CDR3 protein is CASSITGTDTEAFF. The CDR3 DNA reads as TGTGCCAGTAGTATTACAGGAACCGACACTGAAGCTTTCTTT.

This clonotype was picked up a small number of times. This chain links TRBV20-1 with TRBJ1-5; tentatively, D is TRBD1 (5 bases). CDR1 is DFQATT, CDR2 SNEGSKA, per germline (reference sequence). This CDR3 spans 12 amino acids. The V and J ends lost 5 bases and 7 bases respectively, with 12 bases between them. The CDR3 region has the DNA TGCAGTGCTCAAATGGGGGACCAGCCCCAGCATTTT. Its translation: CSAQMGDQPQHF.

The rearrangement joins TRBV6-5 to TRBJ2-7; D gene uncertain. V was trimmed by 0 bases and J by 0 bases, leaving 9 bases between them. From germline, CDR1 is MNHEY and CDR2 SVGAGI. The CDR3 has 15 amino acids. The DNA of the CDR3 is TGTGCCAGCAGTTACTCGTTTAGTAGCTCCTACGAGCAGTACTTC. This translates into CASSYSFSSSYEQYF.

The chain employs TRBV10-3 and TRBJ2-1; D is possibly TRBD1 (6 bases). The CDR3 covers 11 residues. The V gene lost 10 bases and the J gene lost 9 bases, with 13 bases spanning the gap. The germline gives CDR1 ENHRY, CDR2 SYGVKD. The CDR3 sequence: CASSEGVEQFF. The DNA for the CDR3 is TGTGCCAGCAGCGAGGGGGTTGAGCAGTTCTTC.

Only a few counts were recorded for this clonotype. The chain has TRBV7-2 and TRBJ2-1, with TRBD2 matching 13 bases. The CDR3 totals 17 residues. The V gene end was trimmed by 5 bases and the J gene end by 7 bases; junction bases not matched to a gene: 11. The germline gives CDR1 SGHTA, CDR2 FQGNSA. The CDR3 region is CASSGPGLAGPWNEQFF. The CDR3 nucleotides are TGTGCCAGCAGCGGACCGGGACTAGCGGGACCCTGGAATGAGCAGTTCTTC.

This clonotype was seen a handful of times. DNA of the CDR3: TGTGCCAGCAGTGGACAGTTCTCCTACGAGCAGTACTTC. It translates to CASSGQFSYEQYF. V and J are TRBV2 and TRBJ2-7, with D perhaps TRBD1 (5 bases). V was pared by 4 bases and J by 0 bases, with 7 bases between. The CDR3 extends over 13 amino acids. Germline assignment: CDR1 SNHLY and CDR2 FYNNEI.

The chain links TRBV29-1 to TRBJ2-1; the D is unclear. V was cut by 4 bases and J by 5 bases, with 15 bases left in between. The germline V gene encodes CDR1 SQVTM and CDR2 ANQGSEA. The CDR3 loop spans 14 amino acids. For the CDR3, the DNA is TGCAGCGTTGTAGGAGCGTCCACGAACAATGAGCAGTTCTTC. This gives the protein CSVVGASTNNEQFF.

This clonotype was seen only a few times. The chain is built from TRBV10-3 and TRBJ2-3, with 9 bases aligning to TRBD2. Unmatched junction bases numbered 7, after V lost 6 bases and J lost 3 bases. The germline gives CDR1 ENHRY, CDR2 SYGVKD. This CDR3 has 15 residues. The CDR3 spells CAISGTSRRTDTQYF. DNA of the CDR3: TGTGCCATCAGCGGGACTAGCCGAAGGACAGATACGCAGTATTTT.

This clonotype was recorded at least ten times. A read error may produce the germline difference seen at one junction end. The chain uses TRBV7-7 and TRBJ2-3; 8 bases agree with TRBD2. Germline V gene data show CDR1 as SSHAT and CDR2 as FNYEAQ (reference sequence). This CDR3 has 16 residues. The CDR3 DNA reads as TGTGCTAGCAGCCCAGGCAGCGGGGGTTTCACAGATACGCAGTATTTT. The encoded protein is CASSPGSGGFTDTQYF.

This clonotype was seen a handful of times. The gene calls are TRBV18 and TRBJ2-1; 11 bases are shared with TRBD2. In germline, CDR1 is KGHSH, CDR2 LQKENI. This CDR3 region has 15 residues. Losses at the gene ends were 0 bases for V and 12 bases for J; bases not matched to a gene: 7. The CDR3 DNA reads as TGTGCCAGCTCACCACCGGGACTAGCGGCACGAGTGCAGTTCTTC. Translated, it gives CASSPPGLAARVQFF. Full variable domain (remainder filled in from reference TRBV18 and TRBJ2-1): NAGVMQNPRHLVRRRGQEARLRCSPMKGHSHVYWYRQLPEEGLKFMVYLQKENIIDESGMPKERFSAEFPKEGPSILRIQQVVRGDSAAYFCASSPPGLAARVQFFGPGTRLTVL.

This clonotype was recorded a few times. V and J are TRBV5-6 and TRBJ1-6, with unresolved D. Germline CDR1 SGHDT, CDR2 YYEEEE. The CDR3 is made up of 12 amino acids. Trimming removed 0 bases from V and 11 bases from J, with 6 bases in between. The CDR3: CASSLEATPLHF. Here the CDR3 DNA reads TGTGCCAGCAGCTTGGAGGCGACACCCCTCCACTTT.

The CDR3 region has the DNA TGTGCCAGCGGAGGGGGTCCCGGGGAGCTGTTTTTT. Its protein product is CASGGGPGELFF. The chain links TRBV5-4 to TRBJ2-2; D is tentatively TRBD1 or TRBD2 (6 bases each). The CDR3 has 12 amino acids. Trimming cost V 7 bases and J 6 bases, with 10 bases left between them. CDR1 is SGHNT, CDR2 YYREEE, per germline (reference sequence). Looking up the rest from reference TRBV5-4 and TRBJ2-2 gives the full variable domain: ETGVTQSPTHLIKTRGQQVTLRCSSQSGHNTVSWYQQALGQGPQFIFQYYREEENGRGNFPPRFSGLQFPNYSSELNVNALELDDSALYLCASGGGPGELFFGEGSRLTVL.

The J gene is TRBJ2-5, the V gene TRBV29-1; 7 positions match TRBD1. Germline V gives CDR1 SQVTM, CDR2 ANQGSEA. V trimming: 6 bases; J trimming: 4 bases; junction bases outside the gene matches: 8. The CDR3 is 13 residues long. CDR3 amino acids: CSVDDRDRETQYF. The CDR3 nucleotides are TGCAGCGTAGATGACAGGGACAGAGAGACCCAGTACTTC.

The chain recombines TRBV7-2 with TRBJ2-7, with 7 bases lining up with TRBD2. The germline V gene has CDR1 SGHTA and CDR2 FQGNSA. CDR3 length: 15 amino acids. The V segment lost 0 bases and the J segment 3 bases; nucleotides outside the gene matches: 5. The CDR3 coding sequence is TGTGCCAGCAGCTTAGCCCCTAGCGGTGGCTACGAGCAGTACTTC. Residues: CASSLAPSGGYEQYF.

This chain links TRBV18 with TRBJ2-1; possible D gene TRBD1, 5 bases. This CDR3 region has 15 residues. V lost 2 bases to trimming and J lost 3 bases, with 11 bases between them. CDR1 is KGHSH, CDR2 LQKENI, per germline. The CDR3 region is CASSPMQGGYNEQFF. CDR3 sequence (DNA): TGTGCCAGCTCACCAATGCAGGGTGGCTACAATGAGCAGTTCTTC.

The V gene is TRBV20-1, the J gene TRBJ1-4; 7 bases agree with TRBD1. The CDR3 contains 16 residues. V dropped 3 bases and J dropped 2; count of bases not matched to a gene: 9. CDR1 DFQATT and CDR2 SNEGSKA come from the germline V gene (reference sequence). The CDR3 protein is CSARKTGTTTNEKLFF. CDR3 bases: TGCAGTGCTAGGAAGACAGGGACAACCACTAATGAAAAACTGTTTTTT.

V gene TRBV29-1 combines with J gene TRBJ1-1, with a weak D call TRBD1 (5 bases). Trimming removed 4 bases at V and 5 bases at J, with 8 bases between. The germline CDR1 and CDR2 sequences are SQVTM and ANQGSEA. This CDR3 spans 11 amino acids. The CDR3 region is CSVARGTEAFF. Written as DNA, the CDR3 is TGCAGCGTTGCTCGGGGGACTGAAGCTTTCTTT.

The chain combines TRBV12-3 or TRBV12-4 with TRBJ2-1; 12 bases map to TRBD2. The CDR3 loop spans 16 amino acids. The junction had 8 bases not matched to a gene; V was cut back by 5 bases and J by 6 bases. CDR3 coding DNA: TGTGCCAGCAGTGGCCGACTAGCGGGAGTGGTCAATGAGCAGTTCTTC. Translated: CASSGRLAGVVNEQFF.

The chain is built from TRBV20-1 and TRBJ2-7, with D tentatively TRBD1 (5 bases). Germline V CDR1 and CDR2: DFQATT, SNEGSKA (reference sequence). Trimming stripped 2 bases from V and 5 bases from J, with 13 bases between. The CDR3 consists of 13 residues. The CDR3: CSARPQGPHEQYF. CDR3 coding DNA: TGCAGTGCTAGACCCCAGGGTCCCCACGAGCAGTACTTC.